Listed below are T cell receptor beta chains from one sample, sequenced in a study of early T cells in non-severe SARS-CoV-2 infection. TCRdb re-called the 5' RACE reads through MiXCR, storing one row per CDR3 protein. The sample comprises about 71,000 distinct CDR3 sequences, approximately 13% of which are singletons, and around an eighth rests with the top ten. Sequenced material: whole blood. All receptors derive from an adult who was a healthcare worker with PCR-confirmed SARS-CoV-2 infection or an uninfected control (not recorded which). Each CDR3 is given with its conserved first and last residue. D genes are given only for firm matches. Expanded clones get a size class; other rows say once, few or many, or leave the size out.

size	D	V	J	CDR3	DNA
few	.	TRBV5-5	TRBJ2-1	CASSLSGTNYNEQFF	TGTGCCAGCAGCTTGTCGGGAACAAACTACAATGAGCAGTTCTTC
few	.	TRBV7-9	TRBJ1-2	CASSLAMVAGYTF	TGTGCCAGCAGCTTAGCGATGGTGGCTGGCTACACCTTC
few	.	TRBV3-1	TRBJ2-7	CASSQHDSVDYEQYF	TGTGCCAGCAGCCAGCATGACAGCGTCGACTACGAGCAGTACTTC
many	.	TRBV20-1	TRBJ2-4	CSAIHPARGNIQYF	TGCAGTGCTATACACCCCGCGAGGGGCAACATTCAGTACTTC
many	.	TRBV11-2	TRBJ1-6	CASSPVGYNSPLHF	TGTGCCAGCAGCCCTGTGGGGTATAATTCACCCCTCCACTTT
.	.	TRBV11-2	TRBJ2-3	CASSLSARGSDTQYF	TGTGCCAGCAGCTTATCGGCGCGCGGGTCAGATACGCAGTATTTT
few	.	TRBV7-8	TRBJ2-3	CASSLGTPRPDTQYF	TGTGCCAGCAGCTTAGGAACCCCTCGGCCAGATACGCAGTATTTT
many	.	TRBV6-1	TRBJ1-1	CASRGGPESTEVFF	TGTGCCAGCCGGGGGGGTCCAGAGAGCACTGAAGTTTTCTTT
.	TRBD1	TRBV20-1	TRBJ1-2	CSAWTGANYGYTF	TGCAGTGCATGGACAGGGGCTAACTATGGCTACACCTTC
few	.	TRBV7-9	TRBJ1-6	CASSLDKAYNSPLHF	TGTGCCAGCAGCTTGGATAAGGCCTATAATTCACCCCTCCACTTT
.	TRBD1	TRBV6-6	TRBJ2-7	CASRTGAAYEQYF	TGTGCCAGCAGGACAGGGGCGGCATACGAGCAGTACTTC
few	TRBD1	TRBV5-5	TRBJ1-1	CASSLAPGGKTEAFF	TGTGCCAGCAGCTTGGCGCCAGGGGGCAAAACTGAAGCTTTCTTT
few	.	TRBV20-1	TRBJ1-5	CSARSGRTDFSNQPQHF	TGCAGTGCTAGATCAGGACGGACAGATTTTAGCAATCAGCCCCAGCATTTT
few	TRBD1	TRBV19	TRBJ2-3	CASKGTARGGDTQYF	TGTGCCAGTAAAGGGACGGCAAGAGGGGGCGATACGCAGTATTTT
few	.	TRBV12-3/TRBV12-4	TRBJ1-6	CASSLRAENSPLHF	TGTGCCAGCAGTTTAAGGGCGGAGAATTCACCCCTCCACTTT
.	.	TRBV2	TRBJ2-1	CASSESEQFF	TGTGCCAGCAGTGAATCTGAGCAGTTCTTC
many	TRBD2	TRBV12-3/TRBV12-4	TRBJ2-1	CASTLAGGPGNEQFF	TGTGCCAGCACCCTCGCGGGGGGGCCTGGCAATGAGCAGTTCTTC
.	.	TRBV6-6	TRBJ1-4	CATSREKLFF	TGTGCCACCTCGAGAGAAAAACTGTTTTTT
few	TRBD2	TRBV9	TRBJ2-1	CASGYSAGGAYNEQFF	TGTGCCAGCGGGTATTCAGCGGGGGGCGCCTACAATGAGCAGTTCTTC
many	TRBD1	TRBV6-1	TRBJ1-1	CASSLGRGLTEAFF	TGTGCCAGCAGTCTGGGGAGGGGGCTCACTGAAGCTTTCTTT
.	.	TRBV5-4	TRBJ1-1	CASSLAVANTEAFF	TGTGCCAGCAGCTTGGCCGTGGCGAACACTGAAGCTTTCTTT
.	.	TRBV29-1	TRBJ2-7	CSAGGQGFNYEQYF	TGCAGCGCCGGGGGGCAGGGGTTTAACTACGAGCAGTACTTC